Shown below are 11 T cell receptor beta chains from a single sample sequenced in a study of blood T cells in healthy people across ages. For the second PCR, which ran for about 6 to 12 cycles, a sample-barcoded 5' primer and a J-beta primer mix were used. TCRdb used MiXCR to reprocess the 5' RACE reads, holding one entry per CDR3 protein. The table includes about 1.5 million distinct CDR3 sequences, roughly 43% detected once. The sample was blood. All receptors derive from a woman younger than 30 in good health.

A note on this clonotype: A much larger clone is a single base away; this may be a read error. The chain employs TRBV20-1 and TRBJ1-4; possible D gene TRBD1, 6 bases. Looked up from germline, CDR1 is DFQATT and CDR2 is SNEGSKA (reference sequence). CDR3 length equals 14 residues. In DNA form, the CDR3 reads TGCAGCACTCAGCGCGGGGGCCTGAATGGAAAACTGTTTTTT. Translated, it gives CSTQRGGLNGKLFF.

This clonotype was found a few times. In nucleotides, the CDR3 is TGTGCCAGCAGCCGGACGACATTGGGGCTGAACACTGAAGCTTTCTTT. Protein product: CASSRTTLGLNTEAFF. The rearrangement joins TRBV7-2 to TRBJ1-1; D perhaps matches TRBD1 (5 bases). The germline V gene encodes CDR1 SGHTA and CDR2 FQGNSA. Trimming took off 5 bases at V and 0 bases at J, with 16 bases between the two ends. CDR3 length: 16 residues.

This sequence joins TRBV5-5 and TRBJ1-1; 10 bases match TRBD1. The V gene end was trimmed by 4 bases and the J gene end by 1 base; junction bases not matched to a gene: 13. Per germline, CDR1 SGHKS and CDR2 YYEKEE (reference sequence). The CDR3 consists of 18 residues. Written as DNA, the CDR3 is TGTGCCAGCAGCGCCCGTCCGGGACAGGGGAAAGGGAACACTGAAGCTTTCTTT. Translated: CASSARPGQGKGNTEAFF.

The gene calls are TRBV29-1 and TRBJ2-7, with a possible D match to TRBD2 (6 bases). Germline assignment: CDR1 SQVTM and CDR2 ANQGSEA. V shed 1 base and J shed 4 bases, with 20 bases lying between them. The CDR3 contains 16 residues. The CDR3 sequence: CSVEGQTLGGPYEQYF. As DNA, the CDR3 is TGCAGCGTTGAAGGACAGACACTGGGGGGTCCGTACGAGCAGTACTTC.

Many counts were recorded for this clonotype. The rearrangement uses TRBV7-2 and TRBJ1-6, with D unclear. The V and J ends lost 2 bases and 8 bases respectively, with 7 bases between them. CDR1 is SGHTA and CDR2 is FQGNSA in the germline V gene. CDR3 length: 13 residues. In DNA form, the CDR3 reads TGTGCCAGCAGCTTATATTCGGATTCACCCCTCCACTTT. Translation: CASSLYSDSPLHF.

The chain couples TRBV4-1 to TRBJ2-1; D gene uncertain. The DNA end is a closer match to TRBJ2-7, so the J assignment may be wrong. This CDR3 is 16 amino acids long. CDR1 is MGHRA and CDR2 is YSYEKL in the germline V gene. Here the CDR3 DNA reads TGCGCCAGCAGCCAAGATGGACGAGCCTCCTACAATGAGCAGTACTTC. Its protein product is CASSQDGRASYNEQYF.

The chain uses TRBV20-1 and TRBJ1-1, with 7 bases identical to TRBD1. V lost 6 bases, J lost 1 base, and 5 bases stayed unmatched. Germline loops: CDR1 DFQATT, CDR2 SNEGSKA (reference sequence). There are 13 residues in the CDR3. The CDR3 bases are TGCAGTGCCCCCGACAGGGAGAACACTGAAGCTTTCTTT. Translating it yields CSAPDRENTEAFF.

The rearrangement uses TRBV12-3 or TRBV12-4 and TRBJ2-6; 9 bases are shared with TRBD1. With 11 bases clipped from V and 5 bases from J, the junction kept 10 bases outside the gene matches. This CDR3 has 15 residues. CDR3 sequence reads: CAGGTGGAWANVLTF. The CDR3 region has the DNA TGTGCCGGCGGAACAGGGGGCGCCTGGGCCAACGTCCTGACTTTC.

This clonotype was observed a handful of times. J is TRBJ1-5 and V is TRBV27, with TRBD1 matching over 11 bases. Germline CDR1 is MNHEY and CDR2 is SMNVEV (reference sequence). This CDR3 contains 15 residues. The V segment lost 4 bases and the J segment 5 bases; nucleotides outside the gene matches: 4. In nucleotides, the CDR3 is TGTGCCAGCAGTTCCCCGGGACAGGGGGATCAGCCCCAGCATTTT. It yields the protein CASSSPGQGDQPQHF.

The chain joins TRBV10-3 to TRBJ2-6, with D maybe TRBD1 (6 bases). Trimming shortened V by 0 bases and J by 2 bases, and 8 bases separated the two germline ends. Looked up from germline, CDR1 is ENHRY and CDR2 is SYGVKD. The CDR3 extends over 16 amino acids. The CDR3 is CAISESRTAGANVLTF. CDR3 bases: TGTGCCATCAGTGAGTCTAGGACAGCTGGGGCCAACGTCCTGACTTTC.

This sequence joins TRBV7-2 and TRBJ2-3, with 7 bases that match TRBD2. The CDR3 contains 16 residues. Germline loops: CDR1 SGHTA, CDR2 FQGNSA. V shed 3 bases, J shed 0 bases, and the junction held 6 bases outside the gene matches. CDR3 sequence: CASSFTQRGSTDTQYF. Written as DNA, the CDR3 is TGTGCCAGCAGCTTTACGCAGCGGGGTAGCACAGATACGCAGTATTTT.